This T cell receptor (beta chain) was sequenced for a study of PD-1 blockade in classical Hodgkin lymphoma. Sequenced by immunoSEQ multiplex PCR; TCRdb stores in-frame clones only, minus some. Altogether about 58,000 clones are present, approximately 89% being singletons, with the ten largest covering around 9.3%. Exposure to brentuximab vedotin varied, and each patient had relapsed following autologous stem cell transplantation. The TCR sequence derives from a human donor with classical Hodgkin lymphoma. The sample was peripheral blood mononuclear cells (PBMCs), taken before the second cycle of nivolumab.

The CDR3 sequence: CASSYPTGLNYGYTF. For the CDR3, the DNA is TGTGCCAGCAGTTACCCGACAGGCCTAAACTATGGCTACACCTTC. The chain couples TRBV28 to TRBJ1-2; TRBD1 is a possible D gene (6 bases). Trimming took 4 bases from V and 2 from J, leaving 14 bases between them. This CDR3 is built from 15 residues. CDR1 MDHEN and CDR2 SYDVKM come from the germline V gene.